One and the same sample provided the 11 T cell receptor beta chains below, sequenced in a study of blood T cell repertoires in COVID-19. Sequencing was performed with immunoSEQ multiplex PCR; in TCRdb, only in-frame clones are kept and a portion is missing. Of some 210,000 clones detected, 75% to 85% appear once; the ten largest clones hold about 4.5%. The specimen was PBMCs or T cells enriched from blood (not recorded which). These receptor sequences come from a man aged 30 to 45 with acute COVID-19.

This chain links TRBV28 with TRBJ1-6; a possible D gene is TRBD1 (5 bases). The CDR3 contains 14 residues. The V gene's germline CDR1 is MDHEN and CDR2 SYDVKM. V was pared by 6 bases and J by 10 bases, with 16 bases between. CDR3 DNA: TGTGCCAGCAGCCCTTACCAGGGCCCCTCACCCCTCCACTTT. This codes for CASSPYQGPSPLHF. The full variable domain, with the rest looked up from reference TRBV28 and TRBJ1-6, is DVKVTQSSRYLVKRTGEKVFLECVQDMDHENMFWYRQDPGLGLRLIYFSYDVKMKEKGDIPEGYSVSREKKERFSLILESASTNQTSMYLCASSPYQGPSPLHFGNGTRLTVT.

V is TRBV27 and J is TRBJ2-5, with 8 bases identical to TRBD1. The CDR3 covers 15 residues. Germline assignment: CDR1 MNHEY and CDR2 SMNVEV (reference sequence). V lost 0 bases and J lost 4; bases outside the gene matches: 4. In nucleotides, the CDR3 is TGTGCCAGCAGTTTATCGTGGCAGGGGGCAGAGACCCAGTACTTC. Translating gives CASSLSWQGAETQYF.

V is TRBV10-2 and J is TRBJ2-3; 11 bases line up with TRBD2. Germline loops: CDR1 WSHSY, CDR2 SAAADI. Germline trimming cut 6 bases from V and 2 bases from J; bases unmatched to any gene: 13. The CDR3 consists of 18 residues. The CDR3 bases are TGCGCCAGCAGCCAAGATCGGACTAGCGGGTATTCCACAGATACGCAGTATTTT. Translating gives CASSQDRTSGYSTDTQYF.

V usage is TRBV28 and J usage is TRBJ1-5, with 8 bases matching TRBD1. There are 16 residues in the CDR3. The ends lost 6 bases at V and 7 bases at J; junction bases unmatched: 14. Per germline, CDR1 MDHEN and CDR2 SYDVKM. In DNA form, the CDR3 reads TGTGCCAGCAGCCGTGGGACAGGTGGTCTCGGGCAGCCCCAGCATTTT. Translation gives CASSRGTGGLGQPQHF. Filled out from reference TRBV28 and TRBJ1-5, the complete variable domain reads DVKVTQSSRYLVKRTGEKVFLECVQDMDHENMFWYRQDPGLGLRLIYFSYDVKMKEKGDIPEGYSVSREKKERFSLILESASTNQTSMYLCASSRGTGGLGQPQHFGDGTRLSIL.

The CDR3: CASSAPVDTQYF. For the CDR3, the DNA is TGTGCCAGCAGCGCTCCGGTAGATACGCAGTATTTT. The chain uses TRBV11-2 and TRBJ2-3; no definite D call. This CDR3 spans 12 amino acids. Germline V lookup: CDR1 SGHAT, CDR2 FQNNGV. Trimming removed 5 bases from V and 5 bases from J, with 8 bases in between. Full variable domain (missing parts from reference TRBV11-2 and TRBJ2-3): EAGVAQSPRYKIIEKRQSVAFWCNPISGHATLYWYQQILGQGPKLLIQFQNNGVVDDSQLPKDRFSAERLKGVDSTLKIQPAKLEDSAVYLCASSAPVDTQYFGPGTRLTVL.

This chain uses TRBV5-6 with TRBJ2-7, with D perhaps matching TRBD1 (6 bases). Between the trimmed V and J ends, which lost 4 bases and 3 bases, there was a span of 11 bases. The germline V gene encodes CDR1 SGHDT and CDR2 YYEEEE. This CDR3 region has 13 residues. The CDR3 here is CASSLGQNYEQYF. The CDR3 nucleotides are TGTGCCAGCAGCCTCGGACAGAACTACGAGCAGTACTTC.

This rearrangement joins TRBV28 to TRBJ2-1, with 8 positions matching TRBD1. CDR3 length: 16 amino acids. The germline V gene has CDR1 MDHEN and CDR2 SYDVKM. V gave up 2 bases and J gave up 7 bases; unmatched junction bases: 10. The chain's CDR3 is CASSLVEDRVLNEQFF. In nucleotides, the CDR3 is TGTGCCAGCAGTTTAGTTGAGGACAGGGTTTTGAATGAGCAGTTCTTC.

This clone was counted a single time. The chain couples TRBV24-1 to TRBJ2-1, with 8 bases identical to TRBD1. Trimming took 4 bases from V and 7 from J; bases not matched to a gene: 11. The CDR3 contains 16 residues. CDR1 is KGHDR and CDR2 is SFDVKD in the germline V gene. CDR3 loop: CATSEGTGRAGNEQFF. The DNA of the CDR3 is TGTGCCACCAGTGAAGGGACAGGTCGGGCGGGTAATGAGCAGTTCTTC.

The rearrangement links TRBV3-1 (or the pseudogene TRBV3-2) to TRBJ1-2; possible D gene TRBD1, 5 bases. The CDR3 runs to 15 residues. The V gene's germline CDR1 is LGHDT and CDR2 YNNKEL (reference sequence). V was pared by 3 bases and J by 4 bases, with 15 bases between. CDR3 sequence reads: CASSHGGVTTYGYTF. Here the CDR3 DNA reads TGTGCCAGCAGCCACGGAGGGGTGACAACCTATGGCTACACCTTC.

A single count supports this clone. Germline and junction disagree at one end, which may indicate a read error. The rearrangement joins TRBV3-1 (or the pseudogene TRBV3-2) to TRBJ1-2, with D possibly TRBD1 on 5 matching bases. Germline CDR1 LGHDT, CDR2 YNNKEL (reference sequence). The CDR3 extends over 15 amino acids. Here the CDR3 reads CASSQDWAGDYRYTF. The CDR3 coding sequence is TGTGCCAGCAGCCAAGATTGGGCGGGGGACTATCGCTACACCTTC.

The V call is TRBV19, the J call TRBJ1-2, with 7 nucleotides matching TRBD1. The CDR3 runs 16 residues. Germline CDR1 is LNHDA and CDR2 is SQIVND (reference sequence). V dropped 3 bases and J dropped 4; count of bases not matched to a gene: 11. For the CDR3, the DNA is TGTGCCAGTAGTATGTCGGACAGGCGGGCCACCTATGGCTACACCTTC. This sequence encodes CASSMSDRRATYGYTF.